The T cell receptor beta chain under discussion was sequenced for a study of cytomegalovirus exposure and HLA in healthy donors. In the study overall: An early data release held some 89 million unique TCRs from HLA-typed donors.

Comments on this clone: No antigen is known for it.

The V and J ends lost 0 bases and 2 bases, in that order; junction bases with no gene match: 4. This CDR3 has 16 residues. Germline lookup yields CDR1 SGHKS and CDR2 YYEKEE (reference sequence). Vbeta (60) and Jbeta (13) primers were used in the PCR. Clones were sequenced by immunoSEQ multiplex PCR, and TCRdb holds only the in-frame ones, with some missing. This sample carries 150,000 to 200,000 clones, 75% to 80% of them seen once, and the ten largest clones take about 6.4%. Findings of the study overall: Later analysis identified about 18,000 TCR beta sequences associated with HLA alleles, using a false discovery rate threshold of 0.05. CMV serostatus was the only recorded immune exposure for donors.

The sample consisted of PBMCs. The chain joins TRBV5-5 to TRBJ2-1, with TRBD2 matching 8 bases. This sequence originates from a man in his forties or fifties in good health and CMV-seropositive. The CDR3 DNA sequence: TGTGCCAGCAGCTTGGCGGCGGGAGGAACCTACAATGAGCAGTTCTTC. This encodes CASSLAAGGTYNEQFF.